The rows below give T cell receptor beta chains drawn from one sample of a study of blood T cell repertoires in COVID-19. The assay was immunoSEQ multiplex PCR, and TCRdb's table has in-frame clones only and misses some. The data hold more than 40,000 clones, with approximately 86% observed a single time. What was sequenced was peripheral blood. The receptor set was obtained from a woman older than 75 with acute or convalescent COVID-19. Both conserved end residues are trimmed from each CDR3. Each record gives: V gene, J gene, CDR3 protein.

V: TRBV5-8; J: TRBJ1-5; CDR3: ASSTGTGYNQPQH
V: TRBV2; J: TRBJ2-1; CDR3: ASSLDTSSYNEQF
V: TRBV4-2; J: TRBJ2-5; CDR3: ASSLFSGGRSQQETQY
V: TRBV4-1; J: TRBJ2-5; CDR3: ASSQERAGTQETQY
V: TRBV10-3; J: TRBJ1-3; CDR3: AISESRSSGNTIY
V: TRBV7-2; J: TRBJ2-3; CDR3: ASSLNSGTDTQY
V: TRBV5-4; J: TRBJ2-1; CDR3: ASSLYIAGGEQF
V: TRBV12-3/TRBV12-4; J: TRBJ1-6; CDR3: ASSPQNSPLH
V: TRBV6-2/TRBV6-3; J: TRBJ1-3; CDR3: ASSPRQLFSGNTIY
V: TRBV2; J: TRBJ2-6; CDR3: ASSEAGISGANVLT
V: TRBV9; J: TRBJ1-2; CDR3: ASSVGGRQFNYGYT
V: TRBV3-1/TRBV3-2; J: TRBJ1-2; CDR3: ASSQAGGGYGYT
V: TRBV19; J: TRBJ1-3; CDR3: ASSPRSSGNTIY
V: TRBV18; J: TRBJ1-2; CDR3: ASSPGDRAYGYT
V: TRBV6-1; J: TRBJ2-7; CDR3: ASSENRLSYEQY
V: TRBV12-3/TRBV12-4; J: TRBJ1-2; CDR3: ASKRGANYGYT
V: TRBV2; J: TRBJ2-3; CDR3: ASSWTPGTDTQY
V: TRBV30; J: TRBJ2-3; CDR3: AWRRVGTGDTQY
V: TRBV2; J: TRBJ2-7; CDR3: ASREQGWEQY
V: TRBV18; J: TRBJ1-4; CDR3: ASSPDRRPEKLF
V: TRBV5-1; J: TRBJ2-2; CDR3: ASSLVAGGNTGELF
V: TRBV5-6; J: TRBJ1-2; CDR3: ASSQQTGARGYT
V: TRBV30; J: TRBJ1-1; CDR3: AWLGQGNTEAF
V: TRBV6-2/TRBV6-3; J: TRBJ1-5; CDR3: ASSYGNGNQPQH
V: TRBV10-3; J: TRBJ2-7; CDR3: AISRTGNEQY
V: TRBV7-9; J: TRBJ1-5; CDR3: ASSPGRSNQPQH
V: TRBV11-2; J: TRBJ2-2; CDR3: ASSPFLATGNTGELF
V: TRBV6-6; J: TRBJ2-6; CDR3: ASSPLAGGKYGANVLT
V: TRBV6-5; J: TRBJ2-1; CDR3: ASRKLGGKEQF
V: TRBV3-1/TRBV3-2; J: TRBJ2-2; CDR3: ASSALDIPGELF
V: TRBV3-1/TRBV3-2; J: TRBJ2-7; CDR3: ASSQSLYEQY
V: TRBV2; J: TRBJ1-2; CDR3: ATRGTGNYGYT
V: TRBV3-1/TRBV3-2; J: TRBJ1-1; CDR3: ASSPGLLHTEAF
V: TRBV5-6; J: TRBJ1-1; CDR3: ASSAGREAF
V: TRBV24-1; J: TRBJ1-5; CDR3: ATRDRGHQPQH
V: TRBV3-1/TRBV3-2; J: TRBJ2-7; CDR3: ASSQARDRLYEQY
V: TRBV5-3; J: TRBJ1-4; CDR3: ARSLAAAHQREFKVNEKLF
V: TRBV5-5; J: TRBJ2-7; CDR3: ASSFGTGGLTYEQY
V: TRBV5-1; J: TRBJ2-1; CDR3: ASSLADNEQF
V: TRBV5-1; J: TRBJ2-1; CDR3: ASSLEGGRNEQF
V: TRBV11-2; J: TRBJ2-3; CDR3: ASSRGLISTDTQY
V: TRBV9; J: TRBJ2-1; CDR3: ASSPTGLAFGNEQF
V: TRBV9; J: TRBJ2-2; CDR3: ASSPGTAYTGELF
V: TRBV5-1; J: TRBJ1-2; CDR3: ASSSNPSLGDYGYT
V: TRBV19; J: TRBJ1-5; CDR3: ASSIEVEGRRYSNQPQH
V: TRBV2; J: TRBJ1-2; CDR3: ASSGRGISYGYT
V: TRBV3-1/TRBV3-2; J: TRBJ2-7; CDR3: ASSQVGSSYEQY
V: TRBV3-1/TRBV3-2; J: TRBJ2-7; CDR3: ASSPGLTGVEQY
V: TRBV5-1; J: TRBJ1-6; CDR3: ASSPRTGNSPLH
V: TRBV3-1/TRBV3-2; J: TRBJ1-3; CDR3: ASSQRGAAGNTIY
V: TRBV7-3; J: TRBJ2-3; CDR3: ASSKPGTDTQY
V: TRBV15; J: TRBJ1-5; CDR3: ATSRGTGMANQPQH
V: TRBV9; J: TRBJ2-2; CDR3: ASNWGQGLGTGELF
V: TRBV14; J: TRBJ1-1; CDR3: ASSGGIGRNTEAF
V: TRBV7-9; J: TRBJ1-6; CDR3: ASSLSGTYNSPLH
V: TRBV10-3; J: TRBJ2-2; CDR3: AIRGGQSGELF
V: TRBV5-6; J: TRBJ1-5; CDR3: ASSLGADNQPQH
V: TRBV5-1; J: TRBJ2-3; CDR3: ASSLARQGQIVTDTQY
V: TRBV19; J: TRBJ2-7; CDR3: ASSEGTGVSYEQY
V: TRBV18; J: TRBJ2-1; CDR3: ASSQDSGNEQF